This T cell receptor (beta chain) appears in the sequencing data of a study of vaccination and CD4 T cells after COVID-19. Study summary: Samples were taken after vaccination, a median of approximately 73 days after dose two, with a range of 14 to 241.

Stated treatment: approximately nine-day PBMC culture with coronavirus spike peptide pools or control peptides (ViraFEST assay). V dropped 0 bases and J dropped 2; count of bases not matched to a gene: 4. This CDR3 is built from 16 residues. Cultured CD4+ T-cell DNA underwent Oncomine TCR Beta short-read sequencing. TCRdb re-called the PCR reads through MiXCR, storing one row per CDR3 protein. The sample lists tens of thousands of distinct CDR3 sequences; approximately 59% were seen once. As to this clonotype: Its antigen is unknown.

The J gene is TRBJ1-3, the V gene TRBV12-3 or TRBV12-4; 7 positions match TRBD1. Sequences were obtained from CD4+ T cells from blood, cultured in vitro. The clonotype was recovered from a human donor who had recovered from COVID-19. The CDR3 region is CASSLAGRGPGNTIYF. The CDR3 nucleotides read TGTGCCAGCAGTTTAGCCGGAAGGGGGCCTGGAAACACCATATATTTT.